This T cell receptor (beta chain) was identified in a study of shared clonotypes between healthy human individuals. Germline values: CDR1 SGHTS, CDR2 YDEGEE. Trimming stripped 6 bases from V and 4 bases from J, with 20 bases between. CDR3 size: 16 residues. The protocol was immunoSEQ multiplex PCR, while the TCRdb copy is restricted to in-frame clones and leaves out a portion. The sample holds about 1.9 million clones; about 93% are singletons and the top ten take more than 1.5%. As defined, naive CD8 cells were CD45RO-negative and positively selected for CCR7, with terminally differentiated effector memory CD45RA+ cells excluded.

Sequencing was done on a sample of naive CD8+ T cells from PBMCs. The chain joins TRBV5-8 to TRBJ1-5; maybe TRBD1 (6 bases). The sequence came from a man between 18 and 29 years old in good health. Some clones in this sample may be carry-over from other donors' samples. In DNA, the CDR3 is TGTGCCAGCACCCGGGACACCTCTTCCTGGAATCAGCCCCAGCATTTT. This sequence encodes CASTRDTSSWNQPQHF.